Listed below are T cell receptor beta chains from one sample, sequenced in a study of shared clonotypes between healthy human individuals. Produced via immunoSEQ multiplex PCR; TCRdb's table is partial and in-frame only. The sample gives over 2 million clones, less than 95% of which show up once; more than 0.95% is in the top ten. Sequencing was done on a sample of naive CD8+ T cells sorted from blood. The receptors originated from a man aged 18 to 35 in good health. Each CDR3 is given with its conserved first and last residue.

TRBJ2-3	TRBV4-1	CASSQEAGGSTDTQYF
TRBJ2-1	TRBV6-1	CASSDWGSLNDEQFF
TRBJ2-5	TRBV5-4	CASSPALGLEQETQYF
TRBJ2-5	TRBV13	CASSPGDSQETQYF
TRBJ1-2	TRBV29-1	CSVGGQINYGYTF
TRBJ1-2	TRBV25-1	CASSENSPFYGYTF
TRBJ2-7	TRBV4-1	CASSPLTGGLIEQYF
TRBJ2-7	TRBV27	CASRLAQSGEQYF
TRBJ2-7	TRBV10-3	CAISEPSGDSYEQYF
TRBJ2-1	TRBV13	CASSPGLDEQFF
TRBJ1-1	TRBV4-1	CASSLRQSMNTEAFF
TRBJ2-3	TRBV13	CASSLIYGREALNTQYF
TRBJ1-1	TRBV5-4	CASRSNVDTEAFF
TRBJ1-4	TRBV11-2	CASSLTARQGNEKLFF
TRBJ2-4	TRBV6-5	CASSYREGKNIQYF
TRBJ1-2	TRBV25-1	CASSDLDGYYGYTF
TRBJ2-3	TRBV27	CASSGLAALDTQYF
TRBJ1-2	TRBV28	CASSHNPGQWRYGYTF
TRBJ2-7	TRBV7-2	CASSLEREFSYEQYF
TRBJ2-7	TRBV28	CASRTTGLGPYEQYF